This passage covers 5 T cell receptor beta chains from one sample sequenced in a study of cytomegalovirus exposure and HLA in healthy donors. The PCR contained 60 Vbeta and 13 Jbeta primers. Generated by immunoSEQ multiplex PCR, the TCRdb table keeps only in-frame clones and is missing some. The sample has about 130,000 clones; roughly 79% are singletons. Sequenced material: PBMCs. The receptors were sampled from a woman in her forties or fifties in good health and CMV-seronegative.

This sequence joins TRBV18 and TRBJ2-3; the D gene is possibly TRBD2 (5 bases). Germline V gene lookup returns CDR1 KGHSH and CDR2 LQKENI. The CDR3 is made up of 16 amino acids. The V end was cut by 3 bases, the J end by 0 bases, with 13 bases between. This CDR3 reads CASSPLSGSSTDTQYF. The DNA of the CDR3 is TGTGCCAGCTCACCCCTCAGCGGATCTAGCACAGATACGCAGTATTTT.

The chain uses TRBV19 and TRBJ1-5; no clear D. V was pared by 5 bases and J by 1 base, with 15 bases between. The CDR3 loop spans 16 amino acids. Germline CDR1 is LNHDA and CDR2 is SQIVND (reference sequence). The CDR3 reads CASSPLKLTSNQPQHF. The CDR3 DNA reads TGTGCCAGTAGTCCCCTGAAGTTAACAAGCAATCAGCCCCAGCATTTT.

V gene TRBV15 combines with J gene TRBJ2-5, with 8 bases identical to TRBD2. Germline V gene sequence: CDR1 LNHNV, CDR2 YYDKDF (reference sequence). Trimming took 5 bases from V and 5 from J; bases not matched to a gene: 7. This CDR3 region has 14 residues. CDR3: CATSDRAGVETQYF. The CDR3 nucleotides read TGTGCCACCAGCGATCGAGCGGGAGTTGAGACCCAGTACTTC.

In this sample, this clone turned up once. This chain joins TRBV10-3 and TRBJ1-1, with a possible D match to TRBD1 (5 bases). The CDR3 has 16 amino acids. Per germline, CDR1 ENHRY and CDR2 SYGVKD. The ends were cut back, 0 bases at V and 0 bases at J, with 11 bases in the middle. The CDR3 DNA follows: TGTGCCATCAGTGAGTCGAAGGGGCCCCTGAACACTGAAGCTTTCTTT. It translates to CAISESKGPLNTEAFF.

V usage is TRBV7-2 and J usage is TRBJ2-3, with a possible D match to TRBD1 (6 bases). Trimming removed 5 bases from V and 2 bases from J, with 26 bases in between. The CDR3 extends over 19 amino acids. The germline CDR1 and CDR2 sequences are SGHTA and FQGNSA. DNA for the CDR3: TGTGCCAGCAGCCCGCCGGTGGGGCAGGGGCATATATCCACAGATACGCAGTATTTT. It codes for CASSPPVGQGHISTDTQYF.